A selection of T cell receptor beta chains follows, all from one sample in a study of T-cell memory formation after mild COVID-19. TCRdb used MiXCR to reprocess the 5' RACE reads, holding one entry per CDR3 protein. Here the sample spans roughly 240,000 distinct CDR3 sequences, 16% being singletons. Specimen: PBMCs or a T cell subset sorted from them (not recorded which). These receptors were obtained from a man younger than 35 who had mild COVID-19 (a few samples of this study predate the infection). Cell type and time point are not known. CDR3s include the opening cysteine and the closing phenylalanine or tryptophan. The D gene is left open where the match is weak. Expanded clones are given a class, and other clones once, few, many or no size at all.

v_call	j_call	clone_size	d_call	cdr3_nt	cdr3_aa
TRBV12-3/TRBV12-4	TRBJ1-2	few	-	TGTGCCAGCAGTTCAGGCGAAGAGGTCGGGTACACCTTC	CASSSGEEVGYTF
TRBV6-5	TRBJ1-2	-	-	TGTGCCAGCAGTTATCGTCCCGGGTCGTATGGCTACACCTTC	CASSYRPGSYGYTF
TRBV7-9	TRBJ1-6	few	-	TGTGCCAGCAGCTTGTCCACGGGGATGAATTCACCCCTCCACTTT	CASSLSTGMNSPLHF
TRBV5-1	TRBJ2-3	few	TRBD1	TGCGCCAGCAGTTTGGGGACAGGGGATTCGACAGATACGCAGTATTTT	CASSLGTGDSTDTQYF
TRBV10-1	TRBJ2-7	few	-	TGCGCCAGCAGTGAGAAAAGGATTACGAGCGAGCAGTACTTC	CASSEKRITSEQYF
TRBV12-3/TRBV12-4	TRBJ2-7	few	-	TGTGCCAGCAGTTTAAGGCCTCGGGACATTCTATACGAGCAGTACTTC	CASSLRPRDILYEQYF
TRBV5-1	TRBJ2-4	-	TRBD1	TGCGCCAGCAGCTTGGAGGACAGGGGGCTGGGCATTCAGTACTTC	CASSLEDRGLGIQYF
TRBV5-1	TRBJ2-7	few	TRBD1	TGCGCCAGCAGCCGGCCGGGACAGGGGGTAGGGGAGCAGTACTTC	CASSRPGQGVGEQYF
TRBV12-3/TRBV12-4	TRBJ2-5	many	-	TGTGCCAGCAGCCCAAGGGGGGCTCTCCAAGAGACCCAGTACTTC	CASSPRGALQETQYF
TRBV10-3	TRBJ2-3	-	-	TGTGCCATCAGTCTCTCGGGGGGCACAGATACGCAGTATTTT	CAISLSGGTDTQYF
TRBV9	TRBJ2-5	few	-	TGTGCCAGCAGCGTAGCTGGGGACCTCCAAGAGACCCAGTACTTC	CASSVAGDLQETQYF
TRBV2	TRBJ2-1	few	TRBD1	TGTGCCAGCAGTGTCCTGGGGGTGGGACAGGGGCTCTTC	CASSVLGVGQGLF
TRBV6-2/TRBV6-3	TRBJ2-7	few	-	TGTGCCAGCACCATTACGGGAGTCTACGAGCAGTACTTC	CASTITGVYEQYF
TRBV19	TRBJ1-1	-	-	TGTGCCAGTAGTATAGTGGCCGGGGGAGGCACTGAAGCTTTCTTT	CASSIVAGGGTEAFF
TRBV20-1	TRBJ2-2	-	-	TGCAGTGCTAGAAGGGGGGTTCTGAACACCGGGGAGCTGTTTTTT	CSARRGVLNTGELFF
TRBV29-1	TRBJ2-2	-	-	TGCAGCGTTGAAGATATGAGGGCGAACACCGGGGAGCTGTTTTTT	CSVEDMRANTGELFF
TRBV28	TRBJ1-6	-	-	TGTGCCAGCAGTTTACTACAGGACGGGTCACCCCTCCACTTT	CASSLLQDGSPLHF
TRBV19	TRBJ1-1	-	-	TGTGCCAGTATCAGGGGTACGGACACTGAAGCTTTCTTT	CASIRGTDTEAFF
TRBV7-9	TRBJ2-5	-	-	TGTGCCAGCAGCCTGGAATGGCCCCAAGAGACCCAGTACTTC	CASSLEWPQETQYF
TRBV7-2	TRBJ2-1	-	-	TGTGCCAGCAGCCCCGAGCATGAGCAGTTCTTC	CASSPEHEQFF
TRBV12-3/TRBV12-4	TRBJ1-2	few	-	TGTGCCAGCAGTTTGCCTGGGGCAGATGGCTACACCTTC	CASSLPGADGYTF
TRBV6-4	TRBJ2-3	many	TRBD2	TGTGCCAGCAGTGTACTAGCGGGGGGTGGAGATACGCAGTATTTT	CASSVLAGGGDTQYF
TRBV20-1	TRBJ1-2	-	-	TGCAGTGCTAGACCCCTGGACAGTTTCTATGGCTACACCTTC	CSARPLDSFYGYTF
TRBV7-8	TRBJ1-2	many	-	TGTGCCAGCAGCTTAGTTTTTGGGTCTAACTATGGCTACACCTTC	CASSLVFGSNYGYTF
TRBV4-3	TRBJ1-2	-	-	TGCGCCAGCAGCCAAGATCGGCCAGACTCTTATGGCTACACCTTC	CASSQDRPDSYGYTF
TRBV20-1	TRBJ1-1	few	-	TGCAGTGCCAAAAGGGGGTACGGGAACACTGAAGCTTTCTTT	CSAKRGYGNTEAFF
TRBV5-1	TRBJ2-1	many	-	TGCGCCAGCACCAGGGGGGACTGGGCCGGTAATGAGCAGTTCTTC	CASTRGDWAGNEQFF
TRBV10-2	TRBJ1-2	-	-	TGCGCCAGCAGGCACTCTATGCGGACAGCAGGAGGTGGCTACACCTTC	CASRHSMRTAGGGYTF
TRBV4-3	TRBJ1-4	-	-	TGCGCCAGCAGCCACGCCCTGCGGCGTTTGCATGAAAAACTGTTTTTT	CASSHALRRLHEKLFF
TRBV11-2	TRBJ1-5	-	-	TGTGCCAGCAGCTCGTCTTCAGGGGTCAATCAGCCCCAGCATTTT	CASSSSSGVNQPQHF
TRBV5-1	TRBJ2-3	-	-	TGCGCCAGCAGAAGCAGCCCGAGCACAGATACGCAGTATTTT	CASRSSPSTDTQYF
TRBV5-1	TRBJ2-7	-	-	TGCGCCAGCAGCCCCCTTCAGGGGATCAGCGACGAGCAGTACTTC	CASSPLQGISDEQYF
TRBV29-1	TRBJ2-3	-	-	TGCAGCGTTGAGATGCAGGGCCTATTTACTAGCACAGATACGCAGTATTTT	CSVEMQGLFTSTDTQYF
TRBV12-3/TRBV12-4	TRBJ2-1	few	-	TGTGCCAGCAGTTTGGCAGCGAGGGGTGAGCAGTTCTTC	CASSLAARGEQFF
TRBV5-6	TRBJ2-3	few	-	TGTGCCAGCAGCCTTTATGGGATTCAGGGGCCCACAGATACGCAGTATTTT	CASSLYGIQGPTDTQYF
TRBV4-1	TRBJ2-5	few	-	TGCGCCAGCAGCCAAGATGCGGGCAGGAAAGAGACCCAGTACTTC	CASSQDAGRKETQYF
TRBV7-9	TRBJ2-3	-	TRBD1	TGTGCCAGCAGCGCCGGACAGGGGGCCACAGATACGCAGTATTTT	CASSAGQGATDTQYF
TRBV5-5	TRBJ2-5	-	-	TGTGCCAGCAGCCTCTATGTCAACCAAGAGACCCAGTACTTC	CASSLYVNQETQYF
TRBV24-1	TRBJ2-3	-	TRBD1	TGTGCCACCAGTGATCGAGGTGTGGTGTACGAGACAGGGGCGCAGGGTACGCAGTATTTT	CATSDRGVVYETGAQGTQYF
TRBV7-2	TRBJ1-2	many	-	TGTGCCAGCAGCTTAGATGGGGGTGGCTACACCTTC	CASSLDGGGYTF
TRBV12-3/TRBV12-4	TRBJ1-2	many	-	TGTGCCAGCTCGGCAGGCTGGAGCGGTGGCTACACCTTC	CASSAGWSGGYTF
TRBV28	TRBJ2-1	many	-	TGTGCCAGCAGTTTGCGGGGCGCGGGGTACAATGAGCAGTTCTTC	CASSLRGAGYNEQFF
TRBV6-6	TRBJ2-7	few	TRBD2	TGTGCCAGCAGTTCCCCATCAGCGGGGGTATACTACGAGCAGTACTTC	CASSSPSAGVYYEQYF
TRBV7-2	TRBJ2-5	many	-	TGTGCCAGCAGCACCTCTCCGCAACGTCAAGAGACCCAGTACTTC	CASSTSPQRQETQYF
TRBV7-9	TRBJ2-2	few	-	TGTGCCAGCAGCGTTGACATCCTTTACACCGGGGAGCTGTTTTTT	CASSVDILYTGELFF
TRBV6-4	TRBJ1-5	few	-	TGTGCCAGCAGTGACGTCGGACAGAGGGGGGGAGGGCCCCAGCATTTT	CASSDVGQRGGGPQHF
TRBV5-1	TRBJ1-1	few	-	TGCGCCAGCAGCTTGAGGATTGGGATGAACACTGAAGCTTTCTTT	CASSLRIGMNTEAFF
TRBV7-2	TRBJ2-2	few	-	TGTGCCAGCAGTCCGGTTGGTGTCACCGGGGAGCTGTTTTTT	CASSPVGVTGELFF
TRBV5-1	TRBJ2-6	-	-	TGCGCCAGCAGCGATATCCTTAGAGCCTCTGGGGCCAACGTCCTGACTTTC	CASSDILRASGANVLTF
TRBV7-3	TRBJ1-1	few	-	TGTGCCAGCAGCTTAAAGGGGATCGCTGAAGCTTTCTTT	CASSLKGIAEAFF
TRBV5-6	TRBJ2-5	few	TRBD2	TGTGCCAGCAGACCAAGCGGGGTCCTGAAAGAGACCCAGTACTTC	CASRPSGVLKETQYF
TRBV7-2	TRBJ2-3	-	-	TGTGCCAGCAGCTTAGCCGGTGCGCAGTATTTT	CASSLAGAQYF
TRBV7-2	TRBJ1-2	few	-	TGTGCCAGCAGCTCGTTCGGGACAATATGGTACACCTTC	CASSSFGTIWYTF
TRBV4-1	TRBJ1-1	-	-	TGCGCCAGCAGCCAAGAAGGGGGGCGCCGGACTGAAGCTTTCTTT	CASSQEGGRRTEAFF
TRBV19	TRBJ1-1	-	-	TGTGCCAGTAGCTCAACGGCGGGGTTGTTCACTGAAGCTTTCTTT	CASSSTAGLFTEAFF